A single sample is the source of the 4 T cell receptor beta chains below, sequenced in a study of T cells in Graves' hyperthyroidism and ophthalmopathy. RNA transcripts were the template for amplifying TCR beta CDR3 regions. Carried out on the TCR CDR3, a first-round RT-PCR used the HTBI primer set. In TCRdb, the multiplex PCR reads were re-called with MiXCR into one record per CDR3 protein. The data contain fewer than 450,000 distinct CDR3 sequences, roughly 15% of them singletons. The sample taken for sequencing was blood. These receptors were collected from a woman younger than 45 with Graves' hyperthyroidism that later progressed to Graves' ophthalmopathy.

This clonotype was recorded at least ten times. This chain uses TRBV20-1 with TRBJ2-1, with D perhaps being TRBD1 or TRBD2 (6 bases each). This CDR3 comprises 15 residues. V lost 6 bases, J lost 4 bases, and 19 bases lay in between. Germline CDR1 reads DFQATT; CDR2 reads SNEGSKA (reference sequence). CDR3 sequence: CSAHPGLRGYNEQFF. The CDR3 DNA reads TGCAGTGCGCACCCGGGACTCAGGGGATACAATGAGCAGTTCTTC.

The chain is built from TRBV4-1 and TRBJ1-3; unclear D gene. Germline V lookup: CDR1 MGHRA, CDR2 YSYEKL. Between the trimmed V and J ends, which lost 1 base and 4 bases, there was a span of 17 bases. The CDR3 has 17 residues. The CDR3 nucleotides are TGCGCCAGCAGCCAAGCTTTGGCAGGATACGTCGGAAACACCATATATTTT. It codes for CASSQALAGYVGNTIYF.

This clonotype occurred many times. V and J are TRBV3-1 and TRBJ1-6; D gene ambiguous. The CDR3 loop spans 17 amino acids. CDR1 LGHDT and CDR2 YNNKEL come from the germline V gene (reference sequence). Trimming shortened V by 4 bases and J by 0 bases, and 13 bases separated the two germline ends. Here the CDR3 reads CASSRSELSSYNSPLHF. The CDR3 bases are TGTGCCAGCAGCCGCTCGGAACTGAGCTCCTATAATTCACCCCTCCACTTT.

V and J are TRBV7-9 and TRBJ2-7; no clear D. The CDR3 runs to 13 residues. Germline CDR1 reads SEHNR; CDR2 reads FQNEAQ (reference sequence). V lost 1 base, J lost 6 bases, and 10 bases lay in between. The CDR3 reads CASSLGIALEQYF. The CDR3 region has the DNA TGTGCCAGCAGCTTAGGGATAGCTCTCGAGCAGTACTTC.